What follows are 30 T cell receptor beta chains derived from one specimen sequenced in a study of blood T cell repertoires in COVID-19. Produced via immunoSEQ multiplex PCR; TCRdb's table is partial and in-frame only. The data contain under 150,000 clones, under 90% of them singletons. The sequenced sample consisted of PBMCs or T cells enriched from blood (not recorded which). All receptors come from a man aged 45-65 years in a cohort exposed to, infected with or recovered from COVID-19 (not recorded which).

This chain links TRBV27 with TRBJ2-1; 11 bases agree with TRBD2. V lost 1 base, J lost 8 bases, and 4 bases stayed unmatched. CDR3 length: 15 amino acids. Germline loops: CDR1 MNHEY, CDR2 SMNVEV (reference sequence). CDR3 loop: CASSLFSGGADEQFF. The CDR3 bases are TGTGCCAGCAGTTTATTTAGCGGGGGGGCCGATGAGCAGTTCTTC.

Ten or more counts support this clone. This chain connects TRBV11-2 to TRBJ2-7; 7 positions match TRBD1. Germline CDR1 reads SGHAT; CDR2 reads FQNNGV. The CDR3 is made up of 17 amino acids. Trimming at V came to 0 bases and at J to 3 bases, leaving 11 bases not matched to a gene. CDR3 loop: CASSLDLRGLYNYEQYF. The CDR3 coding sequence is TGTGCCAGCAGCTTAGATCTAAGGGGGCTTTACAACTACGAGCAGTACTTC.

The V and J genes are TRBV11-3 and TRBJ2-1, with D tentatively TRBD1 (6 bases). The V gene's germline CDR1 is SGHNT and CDR2 YENEEA. This CDR3 comprises 16 residues. V was trimmed by 1 base and J by 0 bases, leaving 10 bases between them. The CDR3 coding sequence is TGTGCCAGCAGCTTAGGTCCGGACAGCTCCTACAATGAGCAGTTCTTC. Amino acids: CASSLGPDSSYNEQFF. Looking up the rest from reference TRBV11-3 and TRBJ2-1 gives the full variable domain: EAGVVQSPRYKIIEKKQPVAFWCNPISGHNTLYWYLQNLGQGPELLIRYENEEAVDDSQLPKDRFSAERLKGVDSTLKIQPAELGDSAVYLCASSLGPDSSYNEQFFGPGTRLTVL.

This clone is a singleton in its sample. The chain has TRBV30 and TRBJ1-3, with a tentative D call TRBD1 (6 bases). The CDR3 totals 15 residues. Germline V gives CDR1 GTSNPN, CDR2 SVGIG (reference sequence). Trimming shortened V by 4 bases and J by 0 bases, and 13 bases separated the two germline ends. This CDR3 is CAWTRDTFSGNTIYF. In DNA, the CDR3 is TGTGCCTGGACCCGGGACACCTTCTCTGGAAACACCATATATTTT.

This chain's CDR3 is CASNRFPGNEQYF. As DNA, the CDR3 is TGTGCCAGCAATCGCTTCCCCGGGAACGAGCAGTACTTC. This chain links TRBV27 with TRBJ2-7; TRBD2 might be the D (5 bases). The CDR3 contains 13 residues. Germline V gene lookup returns CDR1 MNHEY and CDR2 SMNVEV (reference sequence). Trimming pared 7 bases from V and 5 bases from J, leaving 15 bases between.

V gene TRBV30 combines with J gene TRBJ1-2, with 7 bases that match TRBD1. The J segment lost 5 bases and the V segment lost 0 bases, leaving 6 bases of the junction unmatched. The germline CDR1 and CDR2 sequences are GTSNPN and SVGIG (reference sequence). CDR3 length: 14 residues. In DNA, the CDR3 is TGTGCCTGGAGTGTACGAGGGGGCGGGTATGGCTACACCTTC. Protein sequence: CAWSVRGGGYGYTF.

The CDR3 sequence: CASSRTRTGGREQYF. In nucleotides, the CDR3 is TGCGCCAGCAGCCGAACACGGACAGGGGGTAGAGAGCAGTACTTC. The chain links TRBV5-1 to TRBJ2-7; 10 positions match TRBD1. The CDR3 is 15 amino acids. Germline-derived CDR1 and CDR2 are SGHRS and YFSETQ. The V gene end was trimmed by 4 bases and the J gene end by 7 bases; junction bases not matched to a gene: 11.

The V and J genes are TRBV7-8 and TRBJ1-1, with 8 positions matching TRBD1. J was trimmed by 5 bases and V by 5 bases; bases with no gene match: 4. CDR3 length equals 13 residues. The V gene's germline CDR1 is SGHVS and CDR2 FQNEAQ. The CDR3 DNA reads TGTGCCAGCAGCAAATACAGGGGGACTGAAGCTTTCTTT. Translating gives CASSKYRGTEAFF.

The chain carries TRBV7-2 and TRBJ2-6, with TRBD2 as a possible D gene (6 bases). V was cut by 6 bases and J by 4 bases, with 16 bases left in between. Per germline, CDR1 SGHTA and CDR2 FQGNSA. The CDR3 length is 16 residues. CDR3 coding DNA: TGTGCCAGCAGGGGACTCCGCCCGTCGGGGGCCAACGTCCTGACTTTC. It translates to CASRGLRPSGANVLTF.

The gene calls are TRBV18 and TRBJ2-7, with D possibly matching TRBD1 (7 bases). The CDR3 spans 15 residues. The germline CDR1 and CDR2 sequences are KGHSH and LQKENI. Deletions cut 4 bases from V and 2 bases from J, with 15 bases between. CDR3: CASSLGGQHTYEQYF. The DNA for the CDR3 is TGTGCCAGCTCACTCGGGGGACAGCACACCTACGAGCAGTACTTC.

This chain joins TRBV30 and TRBJ2-7; tentatively, D is TRBD2 (5 bases). Per the germline V gene, CDR1 is GTSNPN and CDR2 is SVGIG (reference sequence). There are 13 residues in the CDR3. V was trimmed by 0 bases and J by 0 bases, leaving 6 bases between them. In DNA, the CDR3 is TGTGCCTGGAGTGTTGGGAGCTCCTACGAGCAGTACTTC. It translates to CAWSVGSSYEQYF.

The rearrangement joins TRBV27 to TRBJ2-7, with D uncertain. Germline CDR1 MNHEY, CDR2 SMNVEV (reference sequence). Trimming pared 4 bases from V and 4 bases from J, leaving 11 bases between. CDR3 size: 13 residues. The CDR3 coding sequence is TGTGCCAGCAGTTGGGCCCCTGGTTACGAGCAGTACTTC. Translation: CASSWAPGYEQYF.

The rearrangement uses TRBV4-3 and TRBJ2-7, with D possibly being TRBD2 (6 bases). Trimming took 0 bases from V and 6 from J, leaving 15 bases between them. Germline CDR1 reads LGHNA; CDR2 reads YSLEER. This CDR3 is 15 amino acids long. CDR3 in amino acids: CASSQDTGGGSEQYF. CDR3 DNA: TGCGCCAGCAGCCAAGATACCGGAGGAGGGAGCGAGCAGTACTTC.

The gene calls are TRBV15 and TRBJ1-1; D gene uncertain. Germline V gene data show CDR1 as LNHNV and CDR2 as YYDKDF (reference sequence). Deletions cut 8 bases from V and 2 bases from J, with 12 bases between. There are 13 residues in the CDR3. The CDR3 region is CATEGRHNTEAFF. The CDR3 DNA reads TGTGCCACCGAAGGCAGACATAACACTGAAGCTTTCTTT.

The chain joins TRBV7-2 to TRBJ2-3; 8 bases match TRBD2. Germline V lookup: CDR1 SGHTA, CDR2 FQGNSA. V lost 4 bases, J lost 3 bases, and 12 bases stayed unmatched. The CDR3 runs to 17 residues. CDR3 loop: CASSSLLGGGRTDTQYF. Here the CDR3 DNA reads TGTGCCAGCAGCTCCCTCCTTGGCGGGGGGAGAACAGATACGCAGTATTTT.

In its sample, this clone was seen a few times. The chain is built from TRBV7-8 and TRBJ2-7; 7 bases are shared with TRBD1. The CDR3 has 14 amino acids. Germline V lookup: CDR1 SGHVS, CDR2 FQNEAQ. Trimming took 4 bases from V and 3 from J; bases not matched to a gene: 6. CDR3 region: CASSSRGQFYEQYF. DNA for the CDR3: TGTGCCAGCAGCTCCCGGGGACAGTTCTACGAGCAGTACTTC. The whole variable domain, filled in from reference TRBV7-8 and TRBJ2-7, reads GAGVSQSPRYKVAKRGQDVALRCDPISGHVSLFWYQQALGQGPEFLTYFQNEAQLDKSGLPSDRFFAERPEGSVSTLKIQRTQQEDSAVYLCASSSRGQFYEQYFGPGTRLTVT.

This clone was detected a few times. The chain uses TRBV5-1 and TRBJ2-7; TRBD2 is a possible D gene (5 bases). Deletions cut 4 bases from V and 3 bases from J, with 14 bases between. CDR1 and CDR2 (germline): SGHRS, YFSETQ. This CDR3 is 14 amino acids long. The CDR3 is CASSLNSRGYEQYF. In DNA, the CDR3 is TGCGCCAGCAGCCTCAATTCCCGGGGCTACGAGCAGTACTTC. Variable domain in full (rest from reference TRBV5-1 and TRBJ2-7): KAGVTQTPRYLIKTRGQQVTLSCSPISGHRSVSWYQQTPGQGLQFLFEYFSETQRNKGNFPGRFSGRQFSNSRSEMNVSTLELGDSALYLCASSLNSRGYEQYFGPGTRLTVT.

CDR3 residues: CASSPLASEKLFF. The CDR3, as DNA: TGTGCCAGCTCACCACTAGCTAGTGAAAAACTGTTTTTT. The V and J genes are TRBV18 and TRBJ1-4; D unresolved. With 1 base removed from V and 7 bases from J, the gap between germline ends came to 7 bases. The CDR3 has 13 residues. The germline V gene encodes CDR1 KGHSH and CDR2 LQKENI.

This clone was recorded a few times. V and J are TRBV19 and TRBJ2-1; D possibly corresponds to TRBD2 (6 bases). V was pared by 3 bases and J by 0 bases, with 6 bases between. Germline CDR1 reads LNHDA; CDR2 reads SQIVND (reference sequence). The CDR3 consists of 14 residues. The CDR3 region has the DNA TGTGCCAGTAGTATCGGGAGCTCCTACAATGAGCAGTTCTTC. Protein sequence: CASSIGSSYNEQFF.

CDR3 region: CASSPDSSYNSPLHF. CDR3 in DNA: TGTGCCAGCAGCCCAGACAGCTCCTATAATTCACCCCTCCACTTT. The rearrangement uses TRBV27 and TRBJ1-6; D possibly corresponds to TRBD1 (5 bases). The CDR3 spans 15 residues. Trimming shortened V by 6 bases and J by 0 bases, and 9 bases separated the two germline ends. The germline V gene encodes CDR1 MNHEY and CDR2 SMNVEV (reference sequence).

The CDR3 nucleotides read TGTGCCAGCAGCCCGGCCCTCGGAGGGAGCAATCAGCCCCAGCATTTT. Translated: CASSPALGGSNQPQHF. The chain combines TRBV27 with TRBJ1-5; D ambiguous. Deletions cut 6 bases from V and 1 base from J, with 16 bases between. Germline CDR1 and CDR2: MNHEY and SMNVEV (reference sequence). The CDR3 consists of 16 residues.

V usage is TRBV28 and J usage is TRBJ1-2, with D perhaps TRBD1 (5 bases). The ends were cut back, 3 bases at V and 4 bases at J, with 12 bases in the middle. The length of the CDR3 is 14 residues. Germline V gives CDR1 MDHEN, CDR2 SYDVKM. As DNA, the CDR3 is TGTGCCAGCAGTTTTTCAGGGTTTGGCTATGGCTACACCTTC. It encodes CASSFSGFGYGYTF.

V is TRBV5-1 and J is TRBJ2-5, with D perhaps TRBD1 (7 bases). This CDR3 is built from 14 residues. CDR1 and CDR2 (germline): SGHRS, YFSETQ. With 5 bases removed from V and 2 bases from J, the gap between germline ends came to 13 bases. CDR3 protein: CASRSGGRQETQYF. In DNA form, the CDR3 reads TGCGCCAGCAGGTCAGGGGGGCGGCAAGAGACCCAGTACTTC.

The chain couples TRBV19 to TRBJ1-1; 8 bases fit TRBD1. There are 15 residues in the CDR3. V lost 5 bases and J lost 5; bases outside the gene matches: 10. Germline V CDR1 and CDR2: LNHDA, SQIVND (reference sequence). CDR3 residues: CASSARTGTSTEAFF. The CDR3 DNA sequence: TGTGCCAGTAGTGCCCGGACAGGGACGTCGACTGAAGCTTTCTTT.

The chain is built from TRBV19 and TRBJ1-2; D remains unclear. The CDR3 extends over 17 amino acids. Trimming left V 9 bases short and J 7 bases short, with 30 bases between. Looked up from germline, CDR1 is LNHDA and CDR2 is SQIVND (reference sequence). The DNA for the CDR3 is TGTGCCAGACGATCCACCGCCCAGTTTGGACTGCCGACTGGCTACACCTTC. Its translation is CARRSTAQFGLPTGYTF.

The chain joins TRBV29-1 to TRBJ2-5; a weak D match, TRBD1 (5 bases). The CDR3 covers 11 residues. Germline assignment: CDR1 SQVTM and CDR2 ANQGSEA. The V end was cut by 6 bases, the J end by 3 bases, with 8 bases between. In nucleotides, the CDR3 is TGCAGCGTGACAGTAAAAGAGACCCAGTACTTC. The encoded protein is CSVTVKETQYF.

The chain uses TRBV5-6 and TRBJ2-1, with a weak D call TRBD2 (5 bases). V was pared by 2 bases and J by 10 bases, with 13 bases between. Germline-derived CDR1 and CDR2 are SGHDT and YYEEEE. The CDR3 has 13 amino acids. The CDR3 here is CASSFGRGFEQFF. The CDR3 nucleotides read TGTGCCAGCAGCTTCGGTAGAGGGTTCGAGCAGTTCTTC.

The gene calls are TRBV19 and TRBJ2-7, with 11 bases aligning to TRBD1. Germline values: CDR1 LNHDA, CDR2 SQIVND (reference sequence). The CDR3 is 16 amino acids. The junction had 7 bases not matched to a gene; V was cut back by 4 bases and J by 2 bases. The CDR3 DNA reads TGTGCCAGTAGTAGGACAGGGGGCCACATAACCTACGAGCAGTACTTC. Translated: CASSRTGGHITYEQYF.

The chain links TRBV4-1 to TRBJ2-1, with 12 bases fitting TRBD2. Per the germline V gene, CDR1 is MGHRA and CDR2 is YSYEKL. Losses at the gene ends were 4 bases for V and 4 bases for J; bases not matched to a gene: 8. This CDR3 region has 17 residues. This CDR3 is CASSPRTSGTDYNEQFF. CDR3 in DNA: TGCGCCAGCAGCCCAAGGACTAGCGGGACTGATTACAATGAGCAGTTCTTC.

This clone was counted only a few times. The chain combines TRBV19 with TRBJ2-5, with 7 bases lining up with TRBD1. The CDR3 has 15 amino acids. Germline CDR1 reads LNHDA; CDR2 reads SQIVND (reference sequence). V lost 5 bases and J lost 7; bases outside the gene matches: 13. Here the CDR3 DNA reads TGTGCCAGTAGTCCCGCCGGACAGGCCAGGGGGACCCAGTACTTC. Translating gives CASSPAGQARGTQYF.